The 12 T cell receptor beta chains given below trace back to one sample, sequenced in a study of T-cell reconstitution after alpha-beta-depleted transplantation in children. Preparation of the TCRbeta library involved a method that used unique molecular identifiers. TCRdb called the PCR reads again in MiXCR, with one record for every CDR3 protein. The table shows more than 450,000 distinct CDR3 sequences, with approximately 16% occurring only once. The sample in question was PBMCs from the stem cell graft donor, obtained from the stem cell graft. Source of these receptors: a human donor who donated a stem cell graft to a child with acute lymphoblastic leukemia.

This clonotype was found many times. An end of the junction differs from the germline gene, which may be a read error. The chain combines TRBV5-1 with TRBJ2-1; weak D call: TRBD2 (5 bases). The germline V gene encodes CDR1 SGHRS and CDR2 YFSETQ. The CDR3 is 11 amino acids. The CDR3 protein is CASSPGDEQFF. For the CDR3, the DNA is TGTGCCAGCAGCCCCGGGGATGAGCAGTTCTTC.

This clonotype was found a few times. The rearrangement links TRBV29-1 to TRBJ2-5; D unresolved. Germline assignment: CDR1 SQVTM and CDR2 ANQGSEA. This CDR3 contains 13 residues. V shed 4 bases and J shed 1 base, with 10 bases lying between them. CDR3 nucleotides: TGCAGCGTTGCGCAGGTTCTCCAAGAGACCCAGTACTTC. It translates to CSVAQVLQETQYF.

With respect to this clonotype: One junction end disagrees with the germline gene, perhaps due to a read error. V and J are TRBV5-1 and TRBJ2-7; D possibly uses TRBD1 or TRBD2 (5 bases each). The CDR3 runs to 12 residues. Germline lookup yields CDR1 SGHRS and CDR2 YFSETQ. CDR3 protein: CASSPSGPNLDF. The CDR3 DNA reads as TGCGCCAGCAGCCCTTCGGGGCCCAATTTGGACTTC.

The rearrangement links TRBV12-3 or TRBV12-4 to TRBJ2-3; perhaps TRBD2 as D (6 bases). V was pared by 5 bases and J by 2 bases, with 14 bases between. There are 15 residues in the CDR3. CDR3 protein: CASSPSAGHTDTQYF. CDR3 DNA sequence: TGTGCCAGCAGTCCTTCAGCGGGCCACACAGATACGCAGTATTTT.

This clonotype appeared a few times. This chain uses TRBV4-1 with TRBJ2-7, with D hard to call. Germline V gene data show CDR1 as MGHRA and CDR2 as YSYEKL. Trimming removed 0 bases from V and 10 bases from J, with 16 bases in between. This CDR3 spans 14 amino acids. CDR3 in amino acids: CASSQEGSGTPQYF. The CDR3 bases are TGCGCCAGCAGCCAAGAAGGTTCAGGAACTCCCCAGTACTTC.

This clonotype was seen at least ten times. The rearrangement uses TRBV3-1 and TRBJ2-5, with TRBD2 as a possible D gene (5 bases). The CDR3 is 14 amino acids. V was cut by 4 bases and J by 2 bases, with 11 bases left in between. From germline, CDR1 is LGHDT and CDR2 YNNKEL (reference sequence). In DNA form, the CDR3 reads TGTGCCAGCAGCCGCACGGGAAGTCAAGAGACCCAGTACTTC. Residues: CASSRTGSQETQYF.

This clonotype was seen more than once but under ten times. The chain links TRBV5-6 to TRBJ2-1; possible D gene TRBD1, 5 bases. The germline V gene has CDR1 SGHDT and CDR2 YYEEEE. The CDR3 has 12 residues. With 5 bases removed from V and 9 bases from J, the gap between germline ends came to 12 bases. The CDR3 DNA is TGTGCCAGCAGACTGACAGAAGTTGAGCAGTTCTTC. Translating it yields CASRLTEVEQFF.

This clonotype was seen a handful of times. The chain carries TRBV20-1 and TRBJ1-2, with D perhaps TRBD1 (5 bases). V shed 0 bases and J shed 7 bases, with 15 bases lying between them. The CDR3 has 14 residues. Germline V lookup: CDR1 DFQATT, CDR2 SNEGSKA (reference sequence). The CDR3 loop reads CSARDPAGTGGYTF. DNA of the CDR3: TGCAGTGCTAGAGATCCGGCAGGGACTGGTGGCTACACCTTC.

A few counts support this clonotype. The chain couples TRBV29-1 to TRBJ2-3; 8 positions agree with TRBD1. CDR1 is SQVTM, CDR2 ANQGSEA, per germline. CDR3 length equals 16 residues. Losses at the gene ends were 0 bases for V and 8 bases for J; bases not matched to a gene: 13. In DNA form, the CDR3 reads TGCAGCGTTGAAGACCCCAGGGGGCGTTCGGGCGGTACGCAGTATTTT. It encodes CSVEDPRGRSGGTQYF.

The chain links TRBV7-9 to TRBJ1-4; D uncertain. Germline loops: CDR1 SEHNR, CDR2 FQNEAQ (reference sequence). The CDR3 totals 12 residues. V dropped 2 bases and J dropped 6 bases, with 4 bases sitting between them. CDR3 amino acids: CASSLQYEKLFF. The CDR3 coding sequence is TGTGCCAGCAGCTTACAGTATGAAAAACTGTTTTTT.

CDR3 DNA sequence: TGCGCCAGCAGCCAGGGGCTCCTAGTCGCCGGGGGCAAAAGCTCCTACAATGAGCAGTTCTTC. It codes for CASSQGLLVAGGKSSYNEQFF. The chain recombines TRBV4-1 with TRBJ2-1; the D gene could be TRBD1 or TRBD2 (6 bases each). The ends were cut back, 3 bases at V and 0 bases at J, with 27 bases in the middle. The CDR3 spans 21 residues. Germline CDR1 reads MGHRA; CDR2 reads YSYEKL.

The chain joins TRBV27 to TRBJ2-2; 9 bases map to TRBD1. With 4 bases clipped from V and 3 bases from J, the junction kept 6 bases outside the gene matches. The length of the CDR3 is 16 residues. The germline V gene encodes CDR1 MNHEY and CDR2 SMNVEV (reference sequence). The CDR3 DNA reads TGTGCCAGCAGTTCCGACAGGGGGGCCTACACCGGGGAGCTGTTTTTT. This encodes CASSSDRGAYTGELFF.